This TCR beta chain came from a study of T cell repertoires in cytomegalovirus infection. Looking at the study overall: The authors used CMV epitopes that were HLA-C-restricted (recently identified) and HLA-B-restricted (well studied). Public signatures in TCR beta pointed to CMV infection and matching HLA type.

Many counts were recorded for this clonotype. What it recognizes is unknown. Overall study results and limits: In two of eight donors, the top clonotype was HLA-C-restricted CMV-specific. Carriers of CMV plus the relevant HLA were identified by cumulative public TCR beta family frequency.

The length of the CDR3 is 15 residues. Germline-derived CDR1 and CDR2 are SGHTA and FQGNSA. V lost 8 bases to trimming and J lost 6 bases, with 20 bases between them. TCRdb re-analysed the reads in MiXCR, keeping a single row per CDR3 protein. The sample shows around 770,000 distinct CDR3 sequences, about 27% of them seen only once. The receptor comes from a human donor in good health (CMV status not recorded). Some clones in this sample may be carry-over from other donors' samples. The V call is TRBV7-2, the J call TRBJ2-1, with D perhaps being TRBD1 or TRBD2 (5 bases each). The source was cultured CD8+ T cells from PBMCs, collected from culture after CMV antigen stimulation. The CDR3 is CASAKPGAKGNEQFF. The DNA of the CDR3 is TGTGCCAGCGCCAAGCCCGGGGCAAAGGGCAATGAGCAGTTCTTC.